The 22 T cell receptor beta chains below were found in one sample sequenced in a study of memory CD4+ T cells and cytomegalovirus serostatus. Single viable CD3+CD4+CD8-CD45RO+ cells were sorted as the memory CD4+ T cells. TCRdb's table, derived via immunoSEQ multiplex PCR, lists solely in-frame clones and lacks some. Of some 50,000 clones listed, around 78% are singletons. Sequenced material: memory CD4+ T cells from blood. Every receptor here comes from an adult in good health and CMV-seronegative.

This clone was picked up a small number of times. The identical CDR3 is also encoded by other nucleotide sequences in the sample. The rearrangement joins TRBV7-2 to TRBJ1-1; 7 positions agree with TRBD1. V lost 5 bases to trimming and J lost 5 bases; unmatched junction nucleotides: 8. The CDR3 is made up of 14 amino acids. Germline V CDR1 and CDR2: SGHTA, FQGNSA. CDR3 residues: CASSPQGRRTEAFF. The CDR3 DNA reads as TGTGCCAGCAGCCCACAGGGGCGTCGGACTGAAGCTTTCTTT.

The chain carries TRBV6-6 and TRBJ2-7; TRBD2 might be the D (5 bases). The V gene's germline CDR1 is MNHNY and CDR2 SVGAGI (reference sequence). The CDR3 contains 12 residues. V dropped 9 bases and J dropped 0 bases, with 9 bases sitting between them. For the CDR3, the DNA is TGTGCCAGTGGAGGAGACTCCTACGAGCAGTACTTC. Translated: CASGGDSYEQYF.

This clone was seen more than once but under ten times. V is TRBV29-1 and J is TRBJ2-5; possibly TRBD1 for D (6 bases). Germline V gene lookup returns CDR1 SQVTM and CDR2 ANQGSEA. The CDR3 runs 13 residues. The germline V and J ends were trimmed by 3 bases and 1 base, with 9 bases remaining between them. CDR3 DNA sequence: TGCAGCGTTGAGTGGACAGTCCAAGAGACCCAGTACTTC. Residues: CSVEWTVQETQYF.

The rearrangement links TRBV7-8 to TRBJ1-2; D perhaps matches TRBD1 (5 bases). Germline assignment: CDR1 SGHVS and CDR2 FQNEAQ. V gave up 2 bases and J gave up 3 bases, with 19 bases separating them. The CDR3 has 17 amino acids. The CDR3 region is CASSLFPPGLRHYGYTF. In DNA form, the CDR3 reads TGTGCCAGCAGCTTATTTCCGCCAGGGTTGCGGCACTATGGCTACACCTTC.

V and J are TRBV6-1 and TRBJ2-7, with TRBD1 identical over 7 bases. In germline, CDR1 is MNHNS, CDR2 SASEGT. The CDR3 is made up of 14 amino acids. J was trimmed by 0 bases and V by 9 bases; bases with no gene match: 8. The CDR3 region is CASFTGQTSYEQYF. As DNA, the CDR3 is TGTGCCAGTTTCACGGGACAGACCTCCTACGAGCAGTACTTC.

J is TRBJ1-3 and V is TRBV7-2, with 7 bases fitting TRBD1. From germline, CDR1 is SGHTA and CDR2 FQGNSA. Trimming removed 8 bases from V and 3 bases from J; junction bases left unmatched: 4. The CDR3 runs to 13 residues. The CDR3 DNA follows: TGTGCCAGCGGAAGGGGGCGTGGAAACACCATATATTTT. Translated, it gives CASGRGRGNTIYF.

The chain employs TRBV7-9 and TRBJ1-1; 7 bases line up with TRBD1. Germline CDR1 SEHNR, CDR2 FQNEAQ (reference sequence). The V and J ends lost 5 bases and 2 bases, in that order; junction bases with no gene match: 11. CDR3 size: 16 residues. The CDR3 DNA sequence: TGTGCCAGCAGCCAACGACAGGGAGTTGGAAACACTGAAGCTTTCTTT. This codes for CASSQRQGVGNTEAFF.

This chain uses TRBV28 with TRBJ2-3; D is uncertain. This CDR3 spans 13 amino acids. The germline gives CDR1 MDHEN, CDR2 SYDVKM. Trimming cost V 6 bases and J 2 bases, with 9 bases left between them. CDR3 coding DNA: TGTGCCAGCAGGTTCAGCGTCACAGATACGCAGTATTTT. It codes for CASRFSVTDTQYF.

V and J are TRBV29-1 and TRBJ2-1; D is undetermined. CDR3 length: 13 amino acids. Germline V gene sequence: CDR1 SQVTM, CDR2 ANQGSEA. The germline V and J ends were trimmed by 6 bases and 6 bases, with 15 bases remaining between them. CDR3: CSVGSSSLNEQFF. The CDR3 coding sequence is TGCAGCGTGGGGTCTAGTAGTCTCAATGAGCAGTTCTTC.

The V and J genes are TRBV27 and TRBJ2-7, with a tentative D call TRBD2 (6 bases). Germline loops: CDR1 MNHEY, CDR2 SMNVEV (reference sequence). The CDR3 loop spans 16 amino acids. V was trimmed by 5 bases and J by 2 bases, leaving 19 bases between them. The CDR3 bases are TGTGCCAGCAGTCTTGGGTCGCGGGGAGTCACCTACGAGCAGTACTTC. Translation: CASSLGSRGVTYEQYF.

The V gene is TRBV19, the J gene TRBJ1-2, with D unclear. This CDR3 region has 12 residues. CDR1 LNHDA and CDR2 SQIVND come from the germline V gene (reference sequence). Trimming took 8 bases from V and 1 from J, leaving 8 bases between them. Here the CDR3 reads CASRLSNYGYTF. The CDR3, as DNA: TGTGCCAGTCGGTTGAGTAACTATGGCTACACCTTC.

V is TRBV6-1 and J is TRBJ1-5; tentatively, D is TRBD1 (6 bases). V lost 6 bases, J lost 5 bases, and 14 bases lay in between. The CDR3 sequence is 14 residues long. CDR1 is MNHNS and CDR2 is SASEGT in the germline V gene. CDR3 in amino acids: CASRGWGGDQPQHF. CDR3 DNA sequence: TGTGCCAGCAGAGGGTGGGGGGGCGATCAGCCCCAGCATTTT.

V is TRBV7-8 and J is TRBJ1-4, with 9 bases aligning to TRBD1. V trimming: 5 bases; J trimming: 8 bases; junction bases outside the gene matches: 15. Germline CDR1 reads SGHVS; CDR2 reads FQNEAQ. The length of the CDR3 is 17 residues. CDR3 nucleotide sequence: TGTGCCAGCAGCAACCTTAGGACAGGGGAAGGTGGAGAAAAACTGTTTTTT. It encodes CASSNLRTGEGGEKLFF.

The rearrangement links TRBV28 to TRBJ2-2; the match to TRBD2 covers 11 bases. Trimming removed 1 base from V and 8 bases from J; junction bases left unmatched: 9. Germline CDR1 MDHEN, CDR2 SYDVKM. The CDR3 is made up of 17 amino acids. The CDR3 DNA is TGTGCCAGCAGTTTATCAGGGACTAGCGGTTCCCGTGGGGAGCTGTTTTTT. Translation: CASSLSGTSGSRGELFF.

The rearrangement uses TRBV28 and TRBJ1-2; TRBD1 aligns across 9 bases. Looked up from germline, CDR1 is MDHEN and CDR2 is SYDVKM. Unmatched junction bases numbered 12, after V lost 6 bases and J lost 4 bases. This CDR3 is 16 amino acids long. CDR3 region: CASSPVLGQGFYGYTF. DNA of the CDR3: TGTGCCAGCAGCCCCGTTTTGGGACAGGGATTCTATGGCTACACCTTC.

J is TRBJ2-3 and V is TRBV10-1; the match to TRBD1 covers 8 bases. The CDR3 is made up of 13 amino acids. The trim removed 0 bases at V and 9 bases at J, leaving 2 bases unmatched. Germline V gene lookup returns CDR1 WNHNN and CDR2 SYGVQD (reference sequence). As DNA, the CDR3 is TGCGCCAGCAGTGAGTCTAGGACAGGGACGCAGTATTTT. It yields the protein CASSESRTGTQYF.

The CDR3 loop is CAISVSGRGEQYF. For the CDR3, the DNA is TGTGCCATCAGTGTTTCTGGTAGAGGCGAGCAGTACTTC. The chain combines TRBV10-3 with TRBJ2-7; D ambiguous. This CDR3 is 13 amino acids long. The germline V gene has CDR1 ENHRY and CDR2 SYGVKD. V gave up 4 bases and J gave up 6 bases, with 13 bases separating them.

The chain combines TRBV6-6 with TRBJ2-1; D is possibly TRBD2 (7 bases). Looked up from germline, CDR1 is MNHNY and CDR2 is SVGAGI (reference sequence). V lost 10 bases and J 8 bases, leaving 18 bases between the germline ends. The CDR3 loop spans 13 amino acids. The CDR3, as DNA: TGTGCCACTTCCCCGTCGGGGGGCTATGAGCAGTTCTTC. Its translation: CATSPSGGYEQFF.

This clone occurred a few times. This chain uses TRBV5-4 with TRBJ1-4; TRBD1 aligns across 7 bases. V lost 0 bases to trimming and J lost 7 bases; unmatched junction nucleotides: 3. CDR3 length: 14 amino acids. Germline CDR1 and CDR2: SGHNT and YYREEE (reference sequence). The CDR3, as DNA: TGTGCCAGCAGCTTGGGCAGGGGGGTTGAAAAACTGTTTTTT. Its translation: CASSLGRGVEKLFF.

The V and J genes are TRBV19 and TRBJ1-5; 8 bases fit TRBD1. CDR3 size: 17 residues. Per germline, CDR1 LNHDA and CDR2 SQIVND (reference sequence). With V trimmed by 2 bases and J by 1 base, 7 bases remained unmatched. The CDR3 region is CASSIRGRGRSNQPQHF. The CDR3 nucleotides are TGTGCCAGTAGTATAAGGGGCAGGGGGCGAAGCAATCAGCCCCAGCATTTT.

The chain is built from TRBV27 and TRBJ1-5; D perhaps matches TRBD1 (5 bases). There are 17 residues in the CDR3. Trimming pared 5 bases from V and 0 bases from J, leaving 17 bases between. In germline, CDR1 is MNHEY, CDR2 SMNVEV (reference sequence). The CDR3 DNA is TGTGCCAGCAGTCGCCGATCAGGGATGAGTAGCAATCAGCCCCAGCATTTT. Protein: CASSRRSGMSSNQPQHF.

This clone was seen only once. The V and J genes are TRBV2 and TRBJ2-7; maybe TRBD2 (5 bases). Germline loops: CDR1 SNHLY, CDR2 FYNNEI. The CDR3 totals 15 residues. The ends were cut back, 5 bases at V and 2 bases at J, with 16 bases in the middle. Written as DNA, the CDR3 is TGTGCCAGCAGTATTGAGGCGGGCCACCCCTACGAGCAGTACTTC. It translates to CASSIEAGHPYEQYF.